What follows are 2 T cell receptor beta chains derived from one specimen sequenced in a study of pediatric ulcerative colitis (dated by TCRdb to 2018 to 2020). Library preparation was by the immunoSEQ multiplex PCR assay. The table comes from immuneACCESS by way of TCRdb, which keeps in-frame sequences with V and J called. Part of the clones is missing from these tables; in studies checked, under half for an unresolved V gene and the rest for unknown reasons. In all, the sample holds 5,500 to 7,000 clones, and about 90% of those were seen once. The ten largest clones take up under 2% of the sample. The specimen was blood. The receptor source for this set is a girl under 18 who was a control in a study of pediatric ulcerative colitis.

The CDR3 reads CASSPLTGGFGTEAFF. CDR3 sequence (DNA): TGTGCCAGCTCACCACTTACAGGGGGCTTTGGCACTGAAGCTTTCTTT. V gene TRBV18 combines with J gene TRBJ1-1, with 9 bases matching TRBD1. Trimming at V came to 1 base and at J to 4 bases, leaving 7 bases not matched to a gene. Germline CDR1 and CDR2: KGHSH and LQKENI. CDR3 length: 16 amino acids.

The chain uses TRBV11-2 and TRBJ1-2; tentative D call: TRBD1 (5 bases). The CDR3 runs to 13 residues. With 4 bases removed from V and 1 base from J, the gap between germline ends came to 7 bases. The germline V gene encodes CDR1 SGHAT and CDR2 FQNNGV. The CDR3 sequence: CASSWDVNYGYTF. The CDR3 bases are TGTGCCAGCAGCTGGGACGTTAACTATGGCTACACCTTC.